Shown below are 20 T cell receptor beta chains from a single sample sequenced in a study of T-cell reconstitution after alpha-beta-depleted transplantation in children. The authors prepared the TCRbeta library with unique molecular identifiers. TCRdb re-called the PCR reads with MiXCR, one entry per CDR3 protein. The repertoire includes about 350,000 distinct CDR3 sequences, about 17% of them detected once, and approximately 38% sits in the top ten. The specimen was PBMCs, mostly from graft donor cells, collected 360 days after TCRalphabeta/CD19-depleted stem cell transplant. The receptors here all came from a male patient between 2 and 15 years old who had a stem cell transplant for acute lymphoblastic leukemia, so the T cells may come from the graft donor.

This clonotype turned up a few times. The chain joins TRBV5-1 to TRBJ2-7; D gene uncertain. The CDR3 contains 13 residues. V gave up 2 bases and J gave up 1 base, with 7 bases separating them. CDR1 SGHRS and CDR2 YFSETQ come from the germline V gene. CDR3 in DNA: TGCGCCAGCAGCTTTGCCCCATCCTACGAGCAGTACTTC. Amino acids: CASSFAPSYEQYF.

The gene calls are TRBV12-3 or TRBV12-4 and TRBJ2-1, with 13 bases lining up with TRBD2. With 3 bases clipped from V and 7 bases from J, the junction kept 12 bases outside the gene matches. The CDR3 is 18 residues long. The CDR3 nucleotides are TGTGCCAGCAGTTTCGGTTTTACTAGCGGGAGGGCTAGGAATGAGCAGTTCTTC. It is translated as CASSFGFTSGRARNEQFF.

This clonotype was observed a few times. J is TRBJ2-6 and V is TRBV28; 7 nucleotides match TRBD1. The V and J ends lost 5 bases and 4 bases, in that order; junction bases with no gene match: 5. The CDR3 totals 15 residues. CDR1 is MDHEN and CDR2 is SYDVKM in the germline V gene. CDR3 nucleotide sequence: TGTGCCAGCAGTCTACAGGGGACCGGGGCCAACGTCCTGACTTTC. It specifies CASSLQGTGANVLTF.

This clonotype was seen a few times. The J gene is TRBJ2-1, the V gene TRBV10-3, with TRBD2 matching 14 bases. Losses at the gene ends were 0 bases for V and 5 bases for J; bases not matched to a gene: 0. The CDR3 loop spans 16 amino acids. The germline CDR1 and CDR2 sequences are ENHRY and SYGVKD. The CDR3 region has the DNA TGTGCCATCAGTGAGTCGGGACTAGCGGGAGACAATGAGCAGTTCTTC. Amino acids: CAISESGLAGDNEQFF.

This clonotype has more than one count but fewer than ten. This chain links TRBV5-6 with TRBJ1-2; D is undetermined. With 5 bases removed from V and 6 bases from J, the gap between germline ends came to 14 bases. From germline, CDR1 is SGHDT and CDR2 YYEEEE. The CDR3 spans 13 residues. CDR3 region: CASSRGRRDGYTF. Written as DNA, the CDR3 is TGTGCCAGCAGTCGTGGGAGGCGCGATGGCTACACCTTC.

This clonotype was counted between two and nine times. The chain recombines TRBV28 with TRBJ2-7, with TRBD2 matching 7 bases. Trimming removed 5 bases from V and 3 bases from J; junction bases left unmatched: 13. CDR3 size: 16 residues. Germline lookup yields CDR1 MDHEN and CDR2 SYDVKM. The CDR3 reads CASSPLAGSGFYEQYF. Here the CDR3 DNA reads TGTGCCAGCAGTCCATTAGCGGGCTCAGGGTTCTACGAGCAGTACTTC. The whole variable domain, remainder taken from reference TRBV28 and TRBJ2-7, is DVKVTQSSRYLVKRTGEKVFLECVQDMDHENMFWYRQDPGLGLRLIYFSYDVKMKEKGDIPEGYSVSREKKERFSLILESASTNQTSMYLCASSPLAGSGFYEQYFGPGTRLTVT.

This clonotype appeared many times. This sequence joins TRBV4-3 and TRBJ2-1, with 7 positions matching TRBD1. This CDR3 has 13 amino acids. The junction had 8 bases not matched to a gene; V was cut back by 0 bases and J by 15 bases. CDR1 and CDR2 (germline): LGHNA, YSLEER. In DNA form, the CDR3 reads TGCGCCAGCAGCCAAGAAGTAGGGGACAGTCTGTTCTTC. Protein product: CASSQEVGDSLFF.

This clonotype has more than one count but fewer than ten. This chain links TRBV4-2 with TRBJ2-1; D is possibly TRBD2 (6 bases). Germline CDR1 LGHNA, CDR2 YNFKEQ. V was pared by 3 bases and J by 6 bases, with 9 bases between. CDR3 length: 13 residues. CDR3 bases: TGTGCCAGCAGCCATGCGGGGCCCAATGAGCAGTTCTTC. It translates to CASSHAGPNEQFF.

J is TRBJ2-7 and V is TRBV7-3; 9 bases match TRBD2. The junction had 1 base not matched to a gene; V was cut back by 2 bases and J by 2 bases. This CDR3 has 14 residues. CDR1 and CDR2 (germline): SGHTA, FQGTGA. The CDR3: CASSLLAGPYEQYF. For the CDR3, the DNA is TGTGCCAGCAGCTTACTAGCGGGGCCCTACGAGCAGTACTTC.

This clonotype was recorded at least ten times. The chain carries TRBV10-3 and TRBJ2-7; the match to TRBD1 covers 7 bases. Looked up from germline, CDR1 is ENHRY and CDR2 is SYGVKD. V dropped 3 bases and J dropped 7; count of bases not matched to a gene: 9. The CDR3 covers 14 residues. In nucleotides, the CDR3 is TGTGCCATCAGTGAAACAGGGGAACTTACGGAGCAGTACTTC. This sequence encodes CAISETGELTEQYF.

The table lists this clonotype with a few counts. The V and J genes are TRBV5-5 and TRBJ2-7; D is uncertain. The CDR3 runs 12 residues. V was shortened by 0 bases and J by 7 bases, with 8 bases between the two germline ends. The germline CDR1 and CDR2 sequences are SGHKS and YYEKEE (reference sequence). This chain's CDR3 is CASSLGRLEQYF. In DNA form, the CDR3 reads TGTGCCAGCAGCTTGGGACGGTTGGAGCAGTACTTC. Full variable domain (rest looked up from reference TRBV5-5 and TRBJ2-7): DAGVTQSPTHLIKTRGQQVTLRCSPISGHKSVSWYQQVLGQGPQFIFQYYEKEERGRGNFPDRFSARQFPNYSSELNVNALLLGDSALYLCASSLGRLEQYFGPGTRLTVT.

This clonotype was counted only a few times. The chain uses TRBV11-1 and TRBJ2-1; TRBD2 aligns across 7 bases. V gave up 4 bases and J gave up 4 bases; unmatched junction bases: 25. The CDR3 contains 21 residues. The germline V gene encodes CDR1 SGHAT and CDR2 FQDESV (reference sequence). CDR3 nucleotides: TGTGCCAGCAGCTCGGATAGAGCGGGGTACGGGAGTGGAGTCCGGTACAATGAGCAGTTCTTC. Translation gives CASSSDRAGYGSGVRYNEQFF.

This clonotype was seen a few times. The V gene is TRBV14, the J gene TRBJ2-1; 7 bases align to TRBD1. CDR1 SGHDN and CDR2 FVKESK come from the germline V gene. This CDR3 spans 16 amino acids. After removal of 2 bases from V and 4 bases from J, the junction contained 8 bases not matched to a gene. The chain's CDR3 is CASSQITGVGYNEQFF. The DNA for the CDR3 is TGTGCCAGCAGCCAAATCACAGGGGTAGGATACAATGAGCAGTTCTTC.

V and J are TRBV5-1 and TRBJ2-5, with D perhaps TRBD1 (8 bases). V dropped 4 bases and J dropped 5 bases, with 15 bases sitting between them. CDR1 is SGHRS, CDR2 YFSETQ, per germline. The CDR3 has 14 amino acids. CDR3 nucleotides: TGCGCCAGCAGCCCCCTACAGGGGGGGGAGACCCAGTACTTC. This encodes CASSPLQGGETQYF.

This clonotype was detected many times. The genes are TRBV7-2 and TRBJ2-1; a possible D gene is TRBD2 (6 bases). Trimming shortened V by 0 bases and J by 8 bases, and 11 bases separated the two germline ends. Germline loops: CDR1 SGHTA, CDR2 FQGNSA. The CDR3 has 14 amino acids. CDR3 amino acids: CASSLAGGVDEQFF. The CDR3 region has the DNA TGTGCCAGCAGCTTAGCGGGAGGTGTCGATGAGCAGTTCTTC.

In this sample, this clonotype turned up a few times. The chain has TRBV5-1 and TRBJ2-7; 7 nucleotides line up with TRBD1. The junction had 3 bases not matched to a gene; V was cut back by 2 bases and J by 1 base. The CDR3 has 14 residues. In germline, CDR1 is SGHRS, CDR2 YFSETQ. The CDR3 sequence is CASSFSTGSYEQYF. DNA for the CDR3: TGCGCCAGCAGCTTCTCGACAGGGTCCTACGAGCAGTACTTC.

This clonotype was seen a handful of times. CDR3 in amino acids: CASSLVSSNQPQHF. The CDR3 bases are TGTGCCAGCAGCTTAGTCAGTAGCAATCAGCCCCAGCATTTT. The rearrangement links TRBV7-2 to TRBJ1-5, with D unresolved. This CDR3 has 14 amino acids. Germline lookup yields CDR1 SGHTA and CDR2 FQGNSA. The V end lost 1 base, the J end lost 0 bases, and 4 bases lay between the germline ends.

This clonotype was observed a handful of times. The V gene is TRBV7-2, the J gene TRBJ1-2; D perhaps matches TRBD1 (5 bases). Germline CDR1 reads SGHTA; CDR2 reads FQGNSA. V was trimmed by 3 bases and J by 6 bases, leaving 11 bases between them. The CDR3 length is 13 residues. In DNA form, the CDR3 reads TGTGCCAGCAGCTTTCAGGGATTAGATGGCTACACCTTC. Its protein is CASSFQGLDGYTF.

In its sample, this clonotype was seen many times. This chain uses TRBV7-8 with TRBJ2-1, with D tentatively TRBD2 (6 bases). Trimming shortened V by 7 bases and J by 0 bases, and 19 bases separated the two germline ends. The germline gives CDR1 SGHVS, CDR2 FQNEAQ. The CDR3 is made up of 17 amino acids. CDR3 protein: CASINFRGVSSYNEQFF. In DNA form, the CDR3 reads TGTGCCAGCATCAACTTTCGCGGGGTCAGCTCCTACAATGAGCAGTTCTTC. The variable domain in full, with the rest retrieved from reference TRBV7-8 and TRBJ2-1, is GAGVSQSPRYKVAKRGQDVALRCDPISGHVSLFWYQQALGQGPEFLTYFQNEAQLDKSGLPSDRFFAERPEGSVSTLKIQRTQQEDSAVYLCASINFRGVSSYNEQFFGPGTRLTVL.

The J gene is TRBJ2-1, the V gene TRBV27; D not resolved. The V gene lost 3 bases and the J gene lost 8 bases, with 11 bases spanning the gap. In germline, CDR1 is MNHEY, CDR2 SMNVEV (reference sequence). The length of the CDR3 is 13 residues. The CDR3 is CASSFRSGDEQFF. DNA of the CDR3: TGTGCCAGCAGTTTCAGGTCGGGCGATGAGCAGTTCTTC.